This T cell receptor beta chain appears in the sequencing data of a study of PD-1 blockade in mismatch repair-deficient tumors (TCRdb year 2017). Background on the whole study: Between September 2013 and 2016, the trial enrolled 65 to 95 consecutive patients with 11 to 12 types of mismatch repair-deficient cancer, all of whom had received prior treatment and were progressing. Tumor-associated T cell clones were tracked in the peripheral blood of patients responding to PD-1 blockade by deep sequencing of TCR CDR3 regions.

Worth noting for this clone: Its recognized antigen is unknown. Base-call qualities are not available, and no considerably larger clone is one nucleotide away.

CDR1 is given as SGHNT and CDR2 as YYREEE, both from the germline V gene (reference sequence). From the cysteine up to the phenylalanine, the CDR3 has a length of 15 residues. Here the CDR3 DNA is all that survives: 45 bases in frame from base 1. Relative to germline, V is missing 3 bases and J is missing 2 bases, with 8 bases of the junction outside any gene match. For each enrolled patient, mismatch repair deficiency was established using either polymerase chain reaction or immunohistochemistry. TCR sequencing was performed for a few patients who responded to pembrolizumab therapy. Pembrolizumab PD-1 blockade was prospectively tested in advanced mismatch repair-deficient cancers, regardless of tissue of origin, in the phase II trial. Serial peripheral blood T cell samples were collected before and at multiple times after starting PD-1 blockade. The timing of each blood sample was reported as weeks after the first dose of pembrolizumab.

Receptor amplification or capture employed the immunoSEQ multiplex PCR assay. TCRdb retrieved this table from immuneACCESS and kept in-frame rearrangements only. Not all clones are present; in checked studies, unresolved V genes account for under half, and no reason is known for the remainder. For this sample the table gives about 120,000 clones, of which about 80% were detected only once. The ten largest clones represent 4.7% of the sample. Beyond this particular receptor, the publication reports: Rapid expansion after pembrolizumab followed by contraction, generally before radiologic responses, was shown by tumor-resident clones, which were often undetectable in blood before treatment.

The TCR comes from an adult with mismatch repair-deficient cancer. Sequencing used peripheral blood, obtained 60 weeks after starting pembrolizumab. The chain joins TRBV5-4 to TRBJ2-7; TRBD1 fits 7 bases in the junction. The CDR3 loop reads CASSSARTGTYEQYF. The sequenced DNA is TGTGCCAGCAGCTCGGCGCGGACAGGTACCTACGAGCAGTACTTC.